Listed below are T cell receptor beta chains from one sample, sequenced in a study of blood T cell repertoires in COVID-19. The assay was immunoSEQ multiplex PCR, and TCRdb's table has in-frame clones only and misses some. The sample has more than 85,000 clones, 80% to 95% seen once. Specimen: peripheral blood. The receptors stem from a woman aged 45-60 years with COVID-19, enrolled during active disease. Each CDR3 is given with its conserved first and last residue. A D gene is named only where the DNA matches it firmly. The size entry is marked missing in some rows and otherwise reads once, few, many or a size class.

j_gene	abundance	v_gene	d_gene	CDR3aa	CDR3nt
TRBJ2-1	NA	TRBV24-1	TRBD1	CATSDAGPGGYNEQFF	TGTGCCACCAGTGACGCAGGCCCAGGGGGCTACAATGAGCAGTTCTTC
TRBJ1-1	NA	TRBV5-1	NA	CASSLAREGNTEAFF	TGCGCCAGCAGCTTGGCCCGGGAGGGGAACACTGAAGCTTTCTTT
TRBJ1-3	NA	TRBV19	NA	CASSVTGGGNTIYF	TGTGCCAGTAGCGTAACGGGAGGTGGAAACACCATATATTTT
TRBJ1-4	NA	TRBV12-3/TRBV12-4	NA	CASRAKLFF	TGTGCCAGCAGGGCAAAACTGTTTTTT
TRBJ2-2	NA	TRBV19	NA	CASSPNRVSNTGELFF	TGTGCCAGTAGTCCCAACAGGGTTTCGAACACCGGGGAGCTGTTTTTT
TRBJ2-5	NA	TRBV7-6	NA	CASSLIPLAWETQYF	TGTGCCAGCAGCTTAATCCCCTTAGCCTGGGAGACCCAGTACTTC
TRBJ1-2	once	TRBV7-3	TRBD1	CASSPTGGVNYGYTF	TGTGCCAGCTCACCGACAGGGGGGGTGAACTATGGCTACACCTTC
TRBJ2-4	NA	TRBV10-2	NA	CASSARGGDIAKNIQYF	TGCGCCAGCAGCGCTCGAGGGGGGGACATAGCCAAAAACATTCAGTACTTC
TRBJ2-7	NA	TRBV19	TRBD1	CASSPGQTAYEQYF	TGTGCCAGTAGTCCGGGACAGACAGCCTACGAGCAGTACTTC
TRBJ2-7	NA	TRBV5-1	TRBD1	CASSRRGQGAKSYEQYF	TGCGCCAGCAGCCGTAGGGGACAGGGGGCGAAGTCCTACGAGCAGTACTTC
TRBJ1-3	NA	TRBV4-3	NA	CASSPSTDDGNTIYF	TGCGCCAGCAGCCCTTCGACAGACGATGGAAACACCATATATTTT
TRBJ1-3	NA	TRBV5-4	TRBD1	CASSPGQDNTIYF	TGTGCCAGCAGCCCTGGACAGGACAACACCATATATTTT
TRBJ1-2	NA	TRBV4-1	TRBD1	CASSQSPGQGDGYTF	TGCGCCAGCAGCCAGTCCCCGGGACAGGGAGATGGCTACACCTTC
TRBJ2-3	once	TRBV18	NA	CASSPGLAVDTQYF	TGTGCCAGCTCACCAGGCCTAGCAGTAGATACGCAGTATTTT
TRBJ1-5	NA	TRBV30	TRBD1	CAWAGQANQPQHF	TGTGCCTGGGCGGGACAGGCCAATCAGCCCCAGCATTTT
TRBJ2-1	NA	TRBV12-3/TRBV12-4	TRBD2	CASTLAGVEQFF	TGTGCCAGCACCCTAGCGGGGGTTGAGCAGTTCTTC
TRBJ2-4	NA	TRBV27	NA	CASSPRRGRGIGGIQYF	TGTGCCAGCAGTCCCAGGAGAGGAAGGGGGATTGGGGGCATTCAGTACTTC
TRBJ2-7	NA	TRBV21-1	NA	CASSTDSHYEQYF	TGTGCCAGCAGCACGGACAGTCACTACGAGCAGTACTTC
TRBJ2-4	NA	TRBV24-1	TRBD2	CATSDPRTSGGADIQYF	TGTGCCACCAGTGACCCTAGGACTAGCGGGGGGGCGGACATTCAGTACTTC
TRBJ1-2	NA	TRBV5-1	TRBD1	CASSPTGDYGYTF	TGCGCCAGCAGCCCTACAGGGGACTATGGCTACACCTTC
TRBJ1-2	NA	TRBV6-5	TRBD1	CASIMDRDIGYTF	TGTGCCAGCATTATGGACAGGGACATCGGCTACACCTTC
TRBJ1-2	NA	TRBV20-1	NA	CSANRLDGYTF	TGCAGTGCTAACAGGCTTGATGGCTACACCTTC
TRBJ2-3	once	TRBV29-1	NA	CSVASRGITDTQYF	TGCAGCGTTGCATCCAGGGGAATCACAGATACGCAGTATTTT
TRBJ1-1	NA	TRBV29-1	NA	CSVEDQGTEAFF	TGCAGCGTTGAAGATCAGGGAACTGAAGCTTTCTTT
TRBJ1-2	NA	TRBV9	TRBD1	CASSETGLGYGYTF	TGTGCCAGCAGCGAGACAGGGCTCGGCTATGGCTACACCTTC
TRBJ1-5	NA	TRBV24-1	NA	CATSAPTGFQPQHF	TGTGCCACCAGTGCCCCTACAGGGTTCCAGCCCCAGCATTTT
TRBJ1-1	NA	TRBV3-1/TRBV3-2	NA	CASSQDLWANEAFF	TGTGCCAGCAGCCAAGATCTGTGGGCGAATGAAGCTTTCTTT
TRBJ1-2	few	TRBV4-1	NA	CASSQDGVAGDYGYTF	TGCGCCAGCAGCCAAGATGGAGTGGCGGGAGACTATGGCTACACCTTC